The TCR beta chain under discussion was sequenced for a study of response to subunit inactivated influenza vaccine. Study findings and constraints: There was a suggestion from the authors that each seasonal influenza vaccination recruits few new T cells.

This clonotype was counted a few times. Antigen unknown. TCRdb reprocessed the RT-PCR reads with MiXCR, giving one entry per CDR3 protein. The sample has hundreds of thousands of distinct CDR3 sequences, around 14% seen once. The CDR3 spans 12 residues. Between the trimmed V and J ends, which lost 4 bases and 6 bases, there was a span of 10 bases. Germline loops: CDR1 ENHRY, CDR2 SYGVKD. J is TRBJ2-7 and V is TRBV10-3; D perhaps matches TRBD2 (5 bases). The sequencing used PBMCs from blood, collected 11 to 12 days after vaccination. This clonotype originated in a man aged 45-65 years who received an inactivated influenza vaccine. CDR3 in amino acids: CAISVGSIEQYF. CDR3 sequence (DNA): TGTGCCATCAGTGTAGGGAGCATCGAGCAGTACTTC.